This record looks at one T cell receptor (beta chain) sequence and its context. This CDR3 is 16 amino acids long. Between the trimmed V and J ends, which lost 1 base and 0 bases, there was a span of 10 bases. Each CDR3 protein gets one entry after TCRdb re-called the RT-PCR reads with MiXCR. The sample has about 960,000 distinct CDR3 sequences, approximately 18% seen once. The data derive from a study of patients and donors after allogeneic stem cell transplantation. V is TRBV12-3 or TRBV12-4 and J is TRBJ1-3; D is possibly TRBD1 (6 bases). The specimen sequenced was blood, either unsorted or a sorted T cell fraction (not recorded which). This sequence was found in a human donor who was either an allogeneic HSCT recipient or a stem cell or donor lymphocyte infusion donor (not recorded which). It is not recorded whose cells these are; they may come from a transplant donor. The CDR3 sequence: CASSLEGVRSGNTIYF. Here the CDR3 DNA reads TGTGCCAGCAGTTTAGAGGGGGTTCGCTCTGGAAACACCATATATTTT.